This T cell receptor (delta chain) was captured in a study of Vγ9Vδ2 T cells in congenital toxoplasmosis (dated by TCRdb to the early 2020s). At the level of the whole study: Congenital toxoplasmosis was diagnosed using IgG, IgM and IgA serology, Western blot and an in-house interferon-gamma release assay. At 2 months, TCR sequencing included 5 infected and around nine uninfected infants, while at 1 year the sequenced group was 3 infected and 4 uninfected infants. In this study, researchers looked at the gamma and delta chain CDR3 repertoires of sorted blood gammadelta T cells, comparing infants congenitally infected with T. gondii against uninfected infants. Repertoire sequencing was done on samples from infants at 2 months after birth and at 1 year of age.

Mothers of both infected and uninfected infants received the same treatment, using spiramycin and/or pyrimethamine plus sulfadiazine plus folinic acid. All infants, infected and uninfected, were born by term delivery after more than 37 weeks of gestation. Roughly 1 mL of blood was turned into PBMCs through Lymphoprep gradient centrifugation, and the PBMCs were then cryopreserved in liquid nitrogen and sent to Belgium. After thawing, PBMCs were labeled with Zombie NIR viability dye and stained with CD3, TCR gammadelta, Vgamma9 and Vdelta2 antibodies. A FACSAria III was used to sort CD3+ TCRgammadelta+ T cells, reaching a mean purity of about 98%. For each sample, the RNeasy Micro Kit was used to isolate RNA from about 10,000 sorted gammadelta T cells. The infants were born to mothers who were enrolled with primary T. gondii infection during pregnancy. Peripheral blood samples from the infants were taken at an outpatient microbiology and virology center in Pavia, Italy.

Turning to this clone: This receptor's antigen is unknown. This clone may be a read error of a much larger clone one base away.

The CDR3 sequence holds 18 residues, the cysteine and phenylalanine included. The CDR3 DNA has 54 bases and is translated from base 1. The germline ends are 19 bases apart after V is trimmed by 1 base and J by 1 base. Per the germline V gene, TSWWSYY is the CDR1 and QGS is the CDR2. Paper-wide results and their limitations: Repertoire differences between infected and uninfected infants were less clear at 1 year of age than at 2 months. Compared with uninfected infants, infected infants at 2 months appeared to have fewer N additions in their TRGV9 and TRDV2 CDR3s, and this was especially true for TRDV2-TRDJ1 sequences. In roughly 2-month-old infants, germline-encoded fetal-type TRDV2 CDR3 sequences seemed to be more common in infected than in uninfected infants, which suggests a footprint of in utero expansion. Two months was the earliest age with enough suitable sample material for TCR repertoire analysis, so newborn repertoires were not sequenced. High prevalence of a public TRGV9 clonotype was observed in both infected and uninfected infants.

Using SuperScript II, cDNA was generated through template-switch reverse transcription, with TRGC- and TRDC-specific primers combined in a single tube. The TRGC primer was designed so that it would bind both of the constant genes TRGC1 and TRGC2. The KAPA Real-Time Library Amplification Kit was used for TRG and TRD amplification, and AMPure XP bead purification was performed between steps. Illumina sequencing adapters were added by index PCR using the Nextera XT Index Kit. TRG and TRD amplicons were sequenced on an Illumina MiSeq with the V2 300 kit, giving 150 bp paired-end reads. The study's processing was this. Before any further analysis, FastQC version 0.11.8 was used to check read quality. Reads were aligned to GenBank TRG or TRD reference genes, and CDR3 sequences were built with MiXCR version 3.0.3. Default MiXCR settings were used with one exception: TRDD gene segments were assembled from 3 consecutive nucleotides instead of 5. N additions, CDR3 length, J segment length and clonotype sharing between samples were all calculated using VDJtools version 1.2.1. Out-of-frame CDR3 sequences and those containing stop codons were excluded from analysis. To look for overlap, the infant repertoires were checked against previously published Vgamma9Vdelta2 repertoires from fetal, cord blood and adult blood. In TCRdb, clones were called once more from the public reads by CATT, and rows of identical DNA were later combined. The V and J calls, along with clone size, are taken from TCRdb and not from the paper's own processing. This sample comprises 600 or so delta-chain clones, about a quarter of them detected only once. The ten top clones hold roughly a quarter of the sample.

This clonotype was obtained from a child under 10 years old born to a mother with Toxoplasma gondii infection during pregnancy, either congenitally infected or uninfected (not recorded which). The chain is encoded by TRDV1 joined to TRDJ1, with the D gene not confidently named. Source material: gamma-delta T cells from blood. The sequenced DNA is TGTGCTCTTGGGGAACGTCGCGGGTACTGTGCCCCCACCGATAAACTCATCTTT. Translation gives CALGERRGYCAPTDKLIF.